This T cell receptor beta chain was sequenced in a study of cytotoxic CD8 clonotypes in ibrutinib-treated CLL. Only in-frame clones appear in the TCRdb table, and some are missing; sequencing was by immunoSEQ multiplex PCR. The repertoire holds more than 200,000 clones, with 70% as singletons. The length of the CDR3 is 13 residues. V shed 4 bases and J shed 0 bases, with 9 bases lying between them. CDR1 SQVTM and CDR2 ANQGSEA come from the germline V gene. The clonotype originates from a human donor with chronic lymphocytic leukemia. This sequence joins TRBV29-1 and TRBJ2-5; D is ambiguous. Sequenced here: PBMCs, sampled after 24 months of ibrutinib treatment. CDR3 sequence reads: CSVALDYQETQYF. CDR3 nucleotide sequence: TGCAGCGTTGCTTTGGATTACCAAGAGACCCAGTACTTC.